These T cell receptor beta chains were read from a single sample in a study of PD-1 blockade in classical Hodgkin lymphoma. The method was immunoSEQ multiplex PCR; TCRdb's version includes in-frame clones alone and lacks a portion of them. The sample holds 20,000 to 30,000 clones, around 70% seen once. The input for sequencing was peripheral blood mononuclear cells (PBMCs), taken at baseline. These receptor sequences come from a human donor with classical Hodgkin lymphoma. Each CDR3 is given with its conserved first and last residue. A D gene is named only where the DNA matches it firmly. The size entry is marked missing in some rows and otherwise reads once, few, many or a size class.

TRBJ1-2	TRBV5-4	.	once	TGTGCCAGCAGCTTGGAACAGAGCTATGGCTACACCTTC	CASSLEQSYGYTF
TRBJ2-2	TRBV5-1	.	.	TGCGCCAGCAGCTGGGGGCCCTCGGACATGTCGAACACCGGGGAGCTGTTTTTT	CASSWGPSDMSNTGELFF
TRBJ2-2	TRBV11-2	TRBD2	.	TGTGCCAGCAGCAAAGACCCGAGACTAGCGAATACCGGGGAGCTGTTTTTT	CASSKDPRLANTGELFF
TRBJ1-4	TRBV4-1	.	.	TGCGCCAGCAGCCAAGACAGGGGAGGTAAAAAACTGTTTTTT	CASSQDRGGKKLFF
TRBJ2-1	TRBV5-4	.	.	TGTGCCAGCAGCTGGGGGGGGACAGCCTCCTACAATGAGCAGTTCTTC	CASSWGGTASYNEQFF
TRBJ2-3	TRBV5-1	.	medium-sized	TGCGCCAGCAGCTTGGGGACCGAGGCGGGGGATACGCAGTATTTT	CASSLGTEAGDTQYF
TRBJ2-7	TRBV9	TRBD1	.	TGTGCCAGCAGCGTGGACAGGGTGACATACGAGCAGTACTTC	CASSVDRVTYEQYF
TRBJ2-5	TRBV10-3	.	few	TGTGCCATCAGTGAGTCTGGGGTGAGAACCCCCAAAGAGACCCAGTACTTC	CAISESGVRTPKETQYF
TRBJ2-5	TRBV2	TRBD2	.	TGTGCCAGCAGTGAAGAAGCGGGGGGGAAGGAGACCCAGTACTTC	CASSEEAGGKETQYF
TRBJ1-1	TRBV27	.	few	TGTGCCAGCAGTTTCGGAAACCTTGGGACTACTGAAGCTTTCTTT	CASSFGNLGTTEAFF
TRBJ2-5	TRBV11-2	.	.	TGTGCCAGCAGCCGAACAACTGGGATACAAGAGACCCAGTACTTC	CASSRTTGIQETQYF